The 20 T cell receptor beta chains reported below all come from one sample, sequenced in a study of blood T cell repertoires in COVID-19. Here immunoSEQ multiplex PCR was the method, and the copy in TCRdb shows in-frame clones only, minus some. The repertoire has about 140,000 clones, approximately 88% of them found once; the top ten carry about 5.5%. Material: PBMCs or T cells enriched from blood (not recorded which). Receptors originate from a man in his forties or fifties with acute COVID-19.

This clone was observed a single time. In DNA form, the CDR3 reads TGTGCCACCAGTGAGGCTACAGGGGGCTGGCTTCAAGAGACCCAGTACTTC. It is translated as CATSEATGGWLQETQYF. The rearrangement uses TRBV24-1 and TRBJ2-5; 9 positions match TRBD1. Looked up from germline, CDR1 is KGHDR and CDR2 is SFDVKD. Trimming cost V 4 bases and J 2 bases; bases outside gene matches: 10. There are 17 residues in the CDR3.

This chain connects TRBV7-2 to TRBJ2-2; D is possibly TRBD1 (5 bases). Trimming took 1 base from V and 4 from J, leaving 16 bases between them. This CDR3 comprises 17 residues. Germline V gives CDR1 SGHTA, CDR2 FQGNSA. CDR3 nucleotides: TGTGCCAGCAGCTTAGTGATTGGTCAGGGTGGCACCGGGGAGCTGTTTTTT. Amino acid sequence: CASSLVIGQGGTGELFF.

This clone was found a few times. This chain links TRBV19 with TRBJ2-1; D tentatively fits TRBD1 or TRBD2 (7 bases each). Trimming cost V 4 bases and J 7 bases, with 17 bases left between them. The germline V gene has CDR1 LNHDA and CDR2 SQIVND (reference sequence). This CDR3 has 15 amino acids. CDR3 region: CASSRDREGGNEQFF. CDR3 DNA: TGTGCCAGTAGTAGAGACAGGGAGGGCGGGAATGAGCAGTTCTTC.

The genes are TRBV3-1 (or the pseudogene TRBV3-2) and TRBJ2-2, with D possibly matching TRBD1 (6 bases). The V end was cut by 0 bases, the J end by 1 base, with 15 bases between. Per germline, CDR1 LGHDT and CDR2 YNNKEL (reference sequence). This CDR3 comprises 18 residues. DNA of the CDR3: TGTGCCAGCAGCCAAGAATGGGGCAGGGGAGAGAACACCGGGGAGCTGTTTTTT. Amino acid sequence: CASSQEWGRGENTGELFF.

This chain joins TRBV7-2 and TRBJ2-1; TRBD2 matches at 8 bases. V dropped 5 bases and J dropped 0; count of bases not matched to a gene: 9. The length of the CDR3 is 17 residues. Germline V lookup: CDR1 SGHTA, CDR2 FQGNSA. CDR3 in amino acids: CASSLVVAGSSYNEQFF. In DNA form, the CDR3 reads TGTGCCAGCAGCCTCGTGGTAGCGGGGAGCTCCTACAATGAGCAGTTCTTC.

This chain uses TRBV4-2 with TRBJ2-5; 7 bases fit TRBD1. CDR1 is LGHNA, CDR2 YNFKEQ, per germline. The V segment lost 2 bases and the J segment 7 bases; nucleotides outside the gene matches: 10. The CDR3 contains 15 residues. The CDR3 region is CASSQTGQTRGTQYF. The CDR3 DNA reads as TGTGCCAGCAGCCAAACGGGACAGACCCGGGGGACCCAGTACTTC.

V gene TRBV5-6 combines with J gene TRBJ1-1; D is unresolved. Germline CDR1 reads SGHDT; CDR2 reads YYEEEE. The germline V and J ends were trimmed by 0 bases and 5 bases, with 8 bases remaining between them. CDR3 length: 13 residues. The CDR3 sequence is CASSLVGRTEAFF. The CDR3 DNA reads as TGTGCCAGCAGCTTGGTGGGCCGAACTGAAGCTTTCTTT.

V and J are TRBV19 and TRBJ1-4; 7 nucleotides line up with TRBD1. Unmatched junction bases numbered 10, after V lost 7 bases and J lost 5 bases. Per the germline V gene, CDR1 is LNHDA and CDR2 is SQIVND (reference sequence). This CDR3 contains 15 residues. The CDR3 DNA reads as TGTGCCAGTACCCCGGGACAGACGGTGAATGAAAAACTGTTTTTT. This translates into CASTPGQTVNEKLFF.

This clone was seen more than once but under ten times. The V and J genes are TRBV10-2 and TRBJ2-1; 9 bases match TRBD2. The CDR3 is 13 amino acids. V shed 7 bases and J 9 bases; nucleotides not matched to a gene: 7. Germline V lookup: CDR1 WSHSY, CDR2 SAAADI. CDR3 sequence reads: CASNSGLAVEQFF. The CDR3 DNA reads TGCGCCAGCAATTCGGGACTAGCTGTTGAGCAGTTCTTC.

The genes are TRBV19 and TRBJ2-2; D is possibly TRBD1 (6 bases). The CDR3 extends over 15 amino acids. From germline, CDR1 is LNHDA and CDR2 SQIVND (reference sequence). V was clipped by 1 base and J by 4 bases, with 10 bases between them. CDR3 bases: TGTGCCAGTAGTATAGGGGACAAGGTCACCGGGGAGCTGTTTTTT. Translated, it gives CASSIGDKVTGELFF. Using reference TRBV19 and TRBJ2-2 for the parts outside the CDR3, the full variable domain is DGGITQSPKYLFRKEGQNVTLSCEQNLNHDAMYWYRQDPGQGLRLIYYSQIVNDFQKGDIAEGYSVSREKKESFPLTVTSAQKNPTAFYLCASSIGDKVTGELFFGEGSRLTVL.

This clone showed up just a few times. The chain links TRBV4-2 to TRBJ1-1; D remains unclear. V dropped 0 bases and J dropped 4 bases, with 9 bases sitting between them. Germline CDR1 and CDR2: LGHNA and YNFKEQ. This CDR3 is 14 amino acids long. CDR3 DNA sequence: TGTGCCAGCAGCCAAGATACGGTTCCCACTGAAGCTTTCTTT. The encoded protein is CASSQDTVPTEAFF.

V usage is TRBV5-1 and J usage is TRBJ2-3; 9 bases match TRBD1. The V segment lost 6 bases and the J segment 1 base; nucleotides outside the gene matches: 6. There are 15 residues in the CDR3. Germline V CDR1 and CDR2: SGHRS, YFSETQ. The CDR3 spells CASTRQGDRTDTQYF. The CDR3, as DNA: TGCGCCAGCACCAGACAGGGGGATCGCACAGATACGCAGTATTTT.

In its sample, this clone was seen many times. The chain combines TRBV4-3 with TRBJ1-4; 10 bases match TRBD1. CDR1 is LGHNA, CDR2 YSLEER, per germline. V shed 2 bases and J 0 bases; nucleotides not matched to a gene: 15. The CDR3 contains 21 residues. The CDR3 nucleotides are TGCGCCAGCAGCCAAAGGATGGTCGGGACAGGGGACCTCGCAACTAATGAAAAACTGTTTTTT. Its protein product is CASSQRMVGTGDLATNEKLFF.

V usage is TRBV7-2 and J usage is TRBJ1-5, with 7 bases fitting TRBD1. Germline V gene lookup returns CDR1 SGHTA and CDR2 FQGNSA. V lost 4 bases, J lost 1 base, and 7 bases stayed unmatched. This CDR3 has 16 amino acids. CDR3 protein: CASSSLPGQSNQPQHF. The CDR3 coding sequence is TGTGCCAGCAGCTCCCTCCCGGGACAGAGCAATCAGCCCCAGCATTTT.

The J gene is TRBJ1-6, the V gene TRBV15; D perhaps matches TRBD1 (5 bases). CDR1 LNHNV and CDR2 YYDKDF come from the germline V gene (reference sequence). The CDR3 runs to 14 residues. V was trimmed by 5 bases and J by 10 bases, leaving 15 bases between them. CDR3 coding DNA: TGTGCCACCAGCGGGGACGGGGGGGACTCACCCCTCCACTTT. Protein product: CATSGDGGDSPLHF.

V and J are TRBV10-2 and TRBJ1-1; 7 positions match TRBD1. Germline loops: CDR1 WSHSY, CDR2 SAAADI. V lost 6 bases and J lost 2; bases outside the gene matches: 6. The CDR3 runs to 14 residues. CDR3 nucleotide sequence: TGCGCCAGCAGACCCGGGACAGAAAACACTGAAGCTTTCTTT. Protein product: CASRPGTENTEAFF.

This chain uses TRBV4-1 with TRBJ1-4; a possible D gene is TRBD1 (5 bases). Germline V gene data show CDR1 as MGHRA and CDR2 as YSYEKL. Trimming pared 1 base from V and 12 bases from J, leaving 18 bases between. This CDR3 has 15 amino acids. The DNA for the CDR3 is TGCGCCAGCAGCCAAGCGCGGACATATGCACCTCAACTGTTTTTT. Protein product: CASSQARTYAPQLFF.

The chain couples TRBV4-1 to TRBJ2-7; TRBD1 aligns across 8 bases. The CDR3 length is 14 residues. Per germline, CDR1 MGHRA and CDR2 YSYEKL. V lost 4 bases to trimming and J lost 1 base; unmatched junction nucleotides: 3. CDR3 sequence reads: CASSPTGESYEQYF. The CDR3 DNA sequence: TGCGCCAGCAGCCCGACAGGGGAATCCTACGAGCAGTACTTC.

This clone has just a few counts. The chain is built from TRBV14 and TRBJ2-2, with D possibly TRBD1 on 6 matching bases. The CDR3 length is 18 residues. The germline gives CDR1 SGHDN, CDR2 FVKESK. With 0 bases removed from V and 2 bases from J, the gap between germline ends came to 16 bases. CDR3 residues: CASSQEPHRDVNTGELFF. The CDR3 DNA sequence: TGTGCCAGCAGCCAAGAGCCCCACAGGGATGTCAACACCGGGGAGCTGTTTTTT.

The chain couples TRBV12-3 or TRBV12-4 to TRBJ1-1; D remains ambiguous. V lost 2 bases, J lost 0 bases, and 4 bases lay in between. The length of the CDR3 is 13 residues. The CDR3 here is CASSLTVNTEAFF. Here the CDR3 DNA reads TGTGCCAGCAGTTTAACGGTGAACACTGAAGCTTTCTTT.